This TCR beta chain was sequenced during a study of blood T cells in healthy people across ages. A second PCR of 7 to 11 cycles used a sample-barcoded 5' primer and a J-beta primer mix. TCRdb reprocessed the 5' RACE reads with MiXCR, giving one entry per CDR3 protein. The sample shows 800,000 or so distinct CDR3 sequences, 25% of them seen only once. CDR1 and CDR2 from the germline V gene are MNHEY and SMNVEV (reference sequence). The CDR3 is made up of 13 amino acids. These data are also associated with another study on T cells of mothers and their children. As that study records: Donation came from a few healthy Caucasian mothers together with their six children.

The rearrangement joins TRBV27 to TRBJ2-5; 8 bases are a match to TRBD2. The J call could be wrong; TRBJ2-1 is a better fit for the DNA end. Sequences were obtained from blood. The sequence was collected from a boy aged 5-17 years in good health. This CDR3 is CASSPRLAPEQFF. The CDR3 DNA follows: TGTGCCAGCAGTCCACGACTAGCGCCTGAGCAGTTCTTC.